Described below is a single T cell receptor (beta chain) sequence and its context. Assay: immunoSEQ multiplex PCR; the TCRdb copy retains only in-frame clones and omits some. Among about 13,000 clones listed, approximately 83% were seen once. The ends were cut back, 1 base at V and 7 bases at J, with 8 bases in the middle. The CDR3 runs to 13 residues. Germline V gene lookup returns CDR1 SGHTA and CDR2 FQGNSA. This record belongs to a study of tumour-infiltrating T cells in Burkitt lymphoma. About the research overall: Productive clonality predicted overall and progression-free survival.

The clonotype originates from a human donor with diffuse large B-cell lymphoma. The chain couples TRBV7-2 to TRBJ2-4; the D call may be TRBD1 or TRBD2 (5 bases each). The sample was tumor tissue. The CDR3 region is CASSLGEGNIQYF. The DNA for the CDR3 is TGTGCCAGCAGCTTAGGTGAGGGGAACATTCAGTACTTC.